These T cell receptor beta chains were read from a single sample in a study of T cell repertoires in cytomegalovirus infection. TCRdb fed the reads into MiXCR, producing one record per CDR3 protein. The sample holds under 300,000 distinct CDR3 sequences, around an eighth seen once. The sequenced material came from PBMCs. These receptor sequences come from a human donor in good health (CMV status not recorded). Some clones in this sample may be carry-over from other donors' samples. The CDR3 runs from the conserved cysteine through the conserved F or W. A D gene is named only where the DNA matches it firmly. Size values are once, few and many counts, or a class for expanded clones, and some rows have none.

V: TRBV19
J: TRBJ2-2
size: -
D: TRBD1
DNA: TGTGCCAGTAGAAACACCGGACAGGGAGTGGCCGGGGAGCTGTTTTTT
CDR3: CASRNTGQGVAGELFF

V: TRBV28
J: TRBJ1-4
size: few
D: TRBD1
DNA: TGTGCCAGCAGTTTACCGGGACAGGGGGTGACTAATGAAAAACTGTTTTTT
CDR3: CASSLPGQGVTNEKLFF

V: TRBV20-1
J: TRBJ2-3
size: few
D: TRBD2
DNA: TGCAGTGCTCTATCTGGACTAGCTGCAGATACGCAGTATTTT
CDR3: CSALSGLAADTQYF

V: TRBV20-1
J: TRBJ1-6
size: -
D: -
DNA: TGCAGTGCTAGAGGCGAGGACTACTATAATTCACCCCTCCACTTT
CDR3: CSARGEDYYNSPLHF

V: TRBV29-1
J: TRBJ1-1
size: -
D: TRBD1
DNA: TGCAGCGCCACGACAGGGGGAGGCGGTGAAGCTTTCTTT
CDR3: CSATTGGGGEAFF

V: TRBV29-1
J: TRBJ1-5
size: few
D: -
DNA: TGCAGCGTGAGGGACGAGGATCAGCCCCAGCATTTT
CDR3: CSVRDEDQPQHF

V: TRBV12-5
J: TRBJ2-1
size: many
D: -
DNA: TGTGCTAGTGGTTTAAAGAATGAGCAGTTCTTC
CDR3: CASGLKNEQFF

V: TRBV12-3/TRBV12-4
J: TRBJ2-7
size: many
D: -
DNA: TGTGCCAGCAGTCAGGGGCCCTACGAGCAGTACTTC
CDR3: CASSQGPYEQYF

V: TRBV5-1
J: TRBJ2-5
size: many
D: TRBD2
DNA: TGCGCCAGCAGCTTCGGACTAGCGGCGACCGACGGGCAGCAGGAGACCCAGTACTTC
CDR3: CASSFGLAATDGQQETQYF

V: TRBV5-1
J: TRBJ2-1
size: many
D: -
DNA: TGCGCCAGCAGGTCGGGCGTAGGGGGGGGCCACGATGAGCAGTTCTTC
CDR3: CASRSGVGGGHDEQFF

V: TRBV7-2
J: TRBJ2-2
size: many
D: -
DNA: TGTGCCAGCAGCTTAAGACAAGGGACCGGGGAGCTGTTTTTT
CDR3: CASSLRQGTGELFF

V: TRBV11-3
J: TRBJ2-5
size: -
D: -
DNA: TGTGCCAGCAGCCCATATGGGGGGAACACTATTTTGGAGACCCAGTACTTC
CDR3: CASSPYGGNTILETQYF

V: TRBV9
J: TRBJ2-1
size: few
D: TRBD2
DNA: TGTGCCAGCAGCTCCTCCGGGACTAGCGGGAGGGCCTCCTACAATGAGCAGTTCTTC
CDR3: CASSSSGTSGRASYNEQFF

V: TRBV7-2
J: TRBJ2-1
size: many
D: TRBD2
DNA: TGTGCCAGCAGCTCGCGAAGGGGTAGCGGGGGGTTAAGATACAATGAGCAGTTCTTC
CDR3: CASSSRRGSGGLRYNEQFF

V: TRBV20-1
J: TRBJ2-1
size: few
D: -
DNA: TGCAGTGCTAGAGATGGCTCCCGCTATCACAATGAGCAGTTCTTC
CDR3: CSARDGSRYHNEQFF

V: TRBV5-1
J: TRBJ1-1
size: -
D: -
DNA: TGCGCCAGCAGCTGGAAGGAGGCCACTGAAGCTTTCTTT
CDR3: CASSWKEATEAFF

V: TRBV28
J: TRBJ1-2
size: -
D: -
DNA: TGTGCCAGCAGTTCGATCGGGAGCTACACCTTC
CDR3: CASSSIGSYTF

V: TRBV12-3/TRBV12-4
J: TRBJ1-2
size: -
D: TRBD1
DNA: TGTGCCAGCAGCCGCCCGGGACAGACACTCAACTACACCTTC
CDR3: CASSRPGQTLNYTF

V: TRBV6-2/TRBV6-3
J: TRBJ2-5
size: many
D: TRBD1
DNA: TGTGCCAGCAGTTACTTACAGGGGGCTGAGACCCAGTACTTC
CDR3: CASSYLQGAETQYF

V: TRBV6-2/TRBV6-3
J: TRBJ2-2
size: many
D: -
DNA: TGTGCCAGCACTAGCCTGAACACCGGGGAGCTGTTTTTT
CDR3: CASTSLNTGELFF

V: TRBV15
J: TRBJ1-5
size: many
D: TRBD1
DNA: TGTGCCACCAGCAGAGATTACGGGGGGACAGGGGAAGGAAGGCAGCCCCAGCATTTT
CDR3: CATSRDYGGTGEGRQPQHF

V: TRBV12-3/TRBV12-4
J: TRBJ1-6
size: -
D: -
DNA: TGTGCCAGCAGTTTAAGGGGGGGCAATTCACCCCTCCACTTT
CDR3: CASSLRGGNSPLHF

V: TRBV28
J: TRBJ2-5
size: many
D: -
DNA: TGTGCCAGCAGTTTGGGCGGCCTACAAGAGACCCAGTACTTC
CDR3: CASSLGGLQETQYF

V: TRBV7-9
J: TRBJ2-7
size: few
D: TRBD1
DNA: TGTGCCAGCAGCGGACCGGGACAGGGTTTCGACGAGCAGTACTTC
CDR3: CASSGPGQGFDEQYF

V: TRBV27
J: TRBJ1-1
size: many
D: -
DNA: TGTGCCAGCAGTTTACTGACAGGGAACACTGAAGCTTTCTTT
CDR3: CASSLLTGNTEAFF

V: TRBV5-1
J: TRBJ2-3
size: -
D: -
DNA: TGCGCCAGCAGCTTGGAGGTAGGAGGGGGGACAGATACGCAGTATTTT
CDR3: CASSLEVGGGTDTQYF

V: TRBV5-5
J: TRBJ2-1
size: -
D: TRBD2
DNA: TGTGCCAGCAGCTTAGGACTAGCGGCCGTTTTAAGCTACAATGAGCAGTTCTTC
CDR3: CASSLGLAAVLSYNEQFF

V: TRBV7-2
J: TRBJ1-6
size: many
D: -
DNA: TGTGCCAGCAGCTTAGCGGGCGGGGGTTCACCCCTCCACTTT
CDR3: CASSLAGGGSPLHF

V: TRBV5-1
J: TRBJ2-2
size: few
D: -
DNA: TGCGCCAGCACCTTTGGGGACCCTACCGGGGAGCTGTTTTTT
CDR3: CASTFGDPTGELFF

V: TRBV6-6
J: TRBJ1-1
size: -
D: -
DNA: TGTGCCAGCAGTTACAAAGAAAACACTGAAGCTTTCTTT
CDR3: CASSYKENTEAFF

V: TRBV6-2/TRBV6-3
J: TRBJ1-1
size: -
D: TRBD1
DNA: TGTGCCAGCAGTTACGCCGCCGGGACAGTCATGAACACTGAAGCTTTCTTT
CDR3: CASSYAAGTVMNTEAFF

V: TRBV6-1
J: TRBJ2-5
size: many
D: TRBD2
DNA: TGTGCCAGCACCGGGACTAGCGGCCCGGGGGAGACCCAGTACTTC
CDR3: CASTGTSGPGETQYF

V: TRBV11-2
J: TRBJ1-1
size: -
D: -
DNA: TGTGCCAGCAGCTCCCAGAAGGTCACTGAAGCTTTCTTT
CDR3: CASSSQKVTEAFF

V: TRBV29-1
J: TRBJ1-1
size: -
D: -
DNA: TGCAGCGCCTACATGAACACTGAAGCTTTCTTT
CDR3: CSAYMNTEAFF

V: TRBV14
J: TRBJ2-5
size: -
D: TRBD2
DNA: TGTGCCAGCAGCGCGGGGGGCCTGTTGGAGACCCAGTACTTC
CDR3: CASSAGGLLETQYF

V: TRBV28
J: TRBJ1-4
size: -
D: TRBD1
DNA: TGTGCCAGCAGTTCTCCGGGACAGGGAAGGACTAATGAAAAACTGTTTTTT
CDR3: CASSSPGQGRTNEKLFF